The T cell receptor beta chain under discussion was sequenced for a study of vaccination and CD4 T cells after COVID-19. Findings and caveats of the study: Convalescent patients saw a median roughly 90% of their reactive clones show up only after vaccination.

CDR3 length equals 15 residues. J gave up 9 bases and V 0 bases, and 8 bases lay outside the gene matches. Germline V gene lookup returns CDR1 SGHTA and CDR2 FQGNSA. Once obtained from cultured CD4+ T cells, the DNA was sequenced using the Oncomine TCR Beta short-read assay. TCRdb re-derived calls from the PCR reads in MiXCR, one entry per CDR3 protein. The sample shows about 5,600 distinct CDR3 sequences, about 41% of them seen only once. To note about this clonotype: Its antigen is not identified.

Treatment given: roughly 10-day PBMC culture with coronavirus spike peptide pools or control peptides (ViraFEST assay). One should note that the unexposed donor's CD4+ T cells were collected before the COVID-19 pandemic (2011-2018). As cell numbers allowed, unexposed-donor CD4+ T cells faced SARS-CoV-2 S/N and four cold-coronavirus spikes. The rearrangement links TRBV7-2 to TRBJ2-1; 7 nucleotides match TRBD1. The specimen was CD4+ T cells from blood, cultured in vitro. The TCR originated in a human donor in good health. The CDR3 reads CASSLAGRGSGEQFF. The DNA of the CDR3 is TGTGCCAGCAGCTTAGCCGGCAGGGGGTCGGGTGAGCAGTTCTTC.